The present TCR beta chain was sequenced within a study of T cells in Graves' hyperthyroidism and ophthalmopathy. Overall study context: It was at initial diagnosis, before any treatment, that peripheral blood was collected. Study-level results: In the analysis, a 13 V-J model separated ophthalmopathy from stable hyperthyroidism.

Authors of the study amplified TCR beta CDR3 regions from RNA transcripts. The HTBI primer set served for first-round RT-PCR of the TCR CDR3. From the multiplex PCR reads, TCRdb called clonotypes with MiXCR, one entry per CDR3 protein. The sample yields 400,000 to 450,000 distinct CDR3 sequences, 14% to 15% seen once. Subjects with ophthalmopathy showed a Clinical Activity Score no lower than 3, a NOSPECS grade no lower than 4, and a duration shorter than 3 months. Exclusion followed for patients with uncontrolled infection, other autoimmune disease, pregnancy or lactation. The CDR3 has 14 amino acids. Trimming removed 5 bases from V and 1 base from J, with 15 bases in between. Germline V gene sequence: CDR1 DFQATT, CDR2 SNEGSKA (reference sequence). In this sample, this clonotype turned up many times. Its specificity is unknown.

The J gene is TRBJ2-7, the V gene TRBV20-1; tentative D call: TRBD1 (6 bases). What was sequenced was blood. This sequence was found in a man between 18 and 35 years old with Graves' ophthalmopathy. The CDR3 nucleotides read TGCAGTGCTTTCCCGTTACAGGGATCCTACGAGCAGTACTTC. Residues: CSAFPLQGSYEQYF.